Below are 10 T cell receptor beta chains sequenced from a single sample in a study of memory CD4+ T cells and cytomegalovirus serostatus. Single viable CD3+CD4+CD8-CD45RO+ cells were sorted as the memory CD4+ T cells. Repertoires were generated with immunoSEQ multiplex PCR, while TCRdb's copy carries only in-frame clones and drops some. This sample has about 42,000 clones, with around 78% found just once. The sequenced sample consisted of memory CD4+ T cells from blood. These receptor sequences come from an adult in good health and CMV-seronegative.

The V call is TRBV19, the J call TRBJ1-3; no reliable D call. CDR1 LNHDA and CDR2 SQIVND come from the germline V gene (reference sequence). The V end was cut by 9 bases, the J end by 1 base, with 10 bases between. This CDR3 region has 13 residues. The CDR3, as DNA: TGTGCCAGCCCGACCGGGTCTGGAAACACCATATATTTT. It codes for CASPTGSGNTIYF.

The J gene is TRBJ1-2, the V gene TRBV7-3; D unclear. Trimming left V 2 bases short and J 4 bases short, with 11 bases between. The CDR3 spans 14 residues. Germline values: CDR1 SGHTA, CDR2 FQGTGA. The chain's CDR3 is CASSLGLGSYGYTF. The CDR3 DNA sequence: TGTGCCAGCAGCTTAGGGCTCGGGAGCTATGGCTACACCTTC.

This chain joins TRBV5-1 and TRBJ1-1; a weak D match, TRBD1 (6 bases). V was shortened by 4 bases and J by 4 bases, with 14 bases between the two germline ends. The CDR3 consists of 14 residues. Germline assignment: CDR1 SGHRS and CDR2 YFSETQ. The CDR3 region is CASSPTGSGTEAFF. DNA for the CDR3: TGCGCCAGCAGCCCAACAGGGTCCGGCACTGAAGCTTTCTTT.

This clone was seen a few times. The CDR3 reads CASSFATGLSGNTIYF. The CDR3 DNA sequence: TGTGCCAGCAGCTTCGCCACAGGTCTCTCTGGAAACACCATATATTTT. V usage is TRBV7-2 and J usage is TRBJ1-3, with a tentative D call TRBD1 (5 bases). The CDR3 spans 16 residues. From germline, CDR1 is SGHTA and CDR2 FQGNSA. V dropped 3 bases and J dropped 0 bases, with 12 bases sitting between them.

This clone showed up just a few times. J is TRBJ1-5 and V is TRBV6-1; unclear D gene. Germline V gene data show CDR1 as MNHNS and CDR2 as SASEGT. The CDR3 loop spans 15 amino acids. V lost 11 bases, J lost 4 bases, and 21 bases lay in between. This CDR3 is CASRHPTLVNQPQHF. CDR3 nucleotides: TGTGCCTCCCGTCACCCGACGCTGGTAAATCAGCCCCAGCATTTT.

The CDR3 reads CASSLQGQEYPPLHF. In nucleotides, the CDR3 is TGTGCCAGTAGTCTACAGGGACAGGAGTACCCACCCCTCCACTTT. V and J are TRBV19 and TRBJ1-6; 8 bases agree with TRBD1. CDR1 is LNHDA, CDR2 SQIVND, per germline (reference sequence). The CDR3 sequence is 15 residues long. V lost 5 bases and J lost 11; bases outside the gene matches: 11.

This chain joins TRBV6-5 and TRBJ1-1; TRBD1 is a possible D gene (5 bases). This CDR3 comprises 11 residues. Trimming pared 5 bases from V and 7 bases from J, leaving 8 bases between. Germline CDR1 and CDR2: MNHEY and SVGAGI. The CDR3, as DNA: TGTGCCAGCAGTCGGGACTTTGAAGCTTTCTTT. This encodes CASSRDFEAFF.

Notes on this clone: The junction and the germline gene differ at one end; a read error may be behind it. This chain connects TRBV7-7 to TRBJ2-1; 7 bases are a match to TRBD2. Looked up from germline, CDR1 is SSHAT and CDR2 is FNYEAQ (reference sequence). The length of the CDR3 is 14 residues. CDR3 bases: TGTGCTAGCAGCCCTGGACTAGTCCACAATGAGCAGTTCTTC. Its translation: CASSPGLVHNEQFF.

The chain combines TRBV30 with TRBJ1-5; tentative D call: TRBD1 (6 bases). The CDR3 extends over 13 amino acids. Germline CDR1 reads GTSNPN; CDR2 reads SVGIG (reference sequence). Trimming left V 2 bases short and J 7 bases short, with 12 bases between. The CDR3, as DNA: TGTGCCTGGAGTCGAGGGGGAGGGCAGCCCCAGCATTTT. Encoded protein: CAWSRGGGQPQHF.

The V and J genes are TRBV11-3 and TRBJ2-2; 7 bases are shared with TRBD2. Germline CDR1 is SGHNT and CDR2 is YENEEA. The CDR3 is made up of 16 amino acids. V lost 0 bases and J lost 7; bases outside the gene matches: 8. The CDR3 region is CASSLDFGGTIGELFF. The CDR3 DNA reads TGTGCCAGCAGCTTAGATTTCGGGGGGACCATCGGGGAGCTGTTTTTT.